This TCR beta chain was profiled in a study of blood T cell repertoires in COVID-19. Study at large: There were acute and convalescent COVID-19 samples, and they came from the United States, Italy and Spain.

Germline CDR1 and CDR2: MGHRA and YSYEKL. The CDR3 is 17 residues long. Trimming cost V 0 bases and J 5 bases, with 16 bases left between them. Using immunoSEQ multiplex PCR, the repertoire was profiled, and TCRdb retains in-frame clones only, with some absent. The table records over 250,000 clones, around nine tenths of them present only once. This receptor was obtained from a woman aged 18-29 years who had recovered from COVID-19. The chain employs TRBV4-1 and TRBJ2-2; D might be TRBD1 (6 bases). The sequencing sample was made of PBMCs or T cells enriched from blood (not recorded which). Here the CDR3 DNA reads TGCGCCAGCAGCCAAGACCGGTGGGAGAGGGGGACCGGGGAGCTGTTTTTT. It is translated as CASSQDRWERGTGELFF.